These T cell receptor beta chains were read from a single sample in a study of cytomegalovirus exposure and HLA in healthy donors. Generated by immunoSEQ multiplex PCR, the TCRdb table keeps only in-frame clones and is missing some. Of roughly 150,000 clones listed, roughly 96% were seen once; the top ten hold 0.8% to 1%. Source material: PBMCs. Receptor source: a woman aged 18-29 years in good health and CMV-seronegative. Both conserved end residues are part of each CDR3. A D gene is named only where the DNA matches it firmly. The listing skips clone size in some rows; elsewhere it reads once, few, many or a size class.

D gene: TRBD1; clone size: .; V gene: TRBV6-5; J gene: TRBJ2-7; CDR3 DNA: TGTGCCAGCAGTACCCCGGGACAGGGCTACGAGCAGTACTTC; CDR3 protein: CASSTPGQGYEQYF
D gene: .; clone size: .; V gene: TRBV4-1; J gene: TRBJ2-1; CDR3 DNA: TGCGCCAGCAGCCCCGAAGGACAGATCGAGCAGTTCTTC; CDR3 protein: CASSPEGQIEQFF
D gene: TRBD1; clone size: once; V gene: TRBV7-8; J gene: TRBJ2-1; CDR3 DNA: TGTGCCAGCAGCTTAACCCCCACAGGGGTCTACAATGAGCAGTTCTTC; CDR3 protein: CASSLTPTGVYNEQFF
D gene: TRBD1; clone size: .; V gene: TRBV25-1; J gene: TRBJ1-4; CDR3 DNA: TGTGCCAGCAGCGATCATGGGACAGGGGATGAAAAACTGTTTTTT; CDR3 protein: CASSDHGTGDEKLFF
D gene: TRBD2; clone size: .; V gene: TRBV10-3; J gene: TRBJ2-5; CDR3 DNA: TGTGCCATCAGTGTGGGACTAGCGGGGGGCCGCGAGACCCAGTACTTC; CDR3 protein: CAISVGLAGGRETQYF
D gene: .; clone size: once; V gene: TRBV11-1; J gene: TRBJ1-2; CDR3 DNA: TGTGCCAGCAGCCCGACAGGTACAATCTATGGCTACACCTTC; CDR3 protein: CASSPTGTIYGYTF
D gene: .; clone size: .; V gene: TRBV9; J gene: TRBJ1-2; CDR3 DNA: TGTGCCAGCAGCGTCGCCGCGGGACCTGGGTATGGCTACACCTTC; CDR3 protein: CASSVAAGPGYGYTF
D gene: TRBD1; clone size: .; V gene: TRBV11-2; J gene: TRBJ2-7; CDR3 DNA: TGTGCCAGCAGCTTAGTGGGCGATAGGACAGGGTGGTACGAGCAGTACTTC; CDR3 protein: CASSLVGDRTGWYEQYF
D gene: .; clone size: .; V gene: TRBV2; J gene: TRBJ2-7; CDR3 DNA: TGTGCCAGCAAGCCAACCCACAGCTCCTACGAGCAGTACTTC; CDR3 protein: CASKPTHSSYEQYF
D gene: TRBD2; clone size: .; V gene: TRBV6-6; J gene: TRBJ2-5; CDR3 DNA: TGTGCCAGCAGGAGCCCGGGACTACCCCAAGAGACCCAGTACTTC; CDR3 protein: CASRSPGLPQETQYF
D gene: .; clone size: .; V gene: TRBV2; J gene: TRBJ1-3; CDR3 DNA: TGTGCCAGCCTTGTGCGGGGAACGGGAAACACCATATATTTT; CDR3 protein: CASLVRGTGNTIYF
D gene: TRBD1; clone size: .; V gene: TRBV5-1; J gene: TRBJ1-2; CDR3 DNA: TGCGCCAGCAGCCCACAGACAGGGATCTATGGCTACACCTTC; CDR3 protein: CASSPQTGIYGYTF
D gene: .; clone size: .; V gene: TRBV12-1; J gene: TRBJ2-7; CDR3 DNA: TGTGCCAGCAGCTTTGAAGGGCCCGACAGGGTGGCCTACGAGCAGTACTTC; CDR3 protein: CASSFEGPDRVAYEQYF
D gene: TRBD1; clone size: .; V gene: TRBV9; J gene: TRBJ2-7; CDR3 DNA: TGTGCCAGCAGCGCGGGACAGGGGACCCCCTACGAGCAGTACTTC; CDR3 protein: CASSAGQGTPYEQYF
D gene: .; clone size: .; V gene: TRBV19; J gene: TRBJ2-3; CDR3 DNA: TGTGCCAGTAGTACAAGGATAGGGGGCACAGATACGCAGTATTTT; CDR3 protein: CASSTRIGGTDTQYF
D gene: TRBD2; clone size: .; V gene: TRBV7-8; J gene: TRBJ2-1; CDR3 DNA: TGTGCCAGCAGCCAGGGACTAGCGGGTTACAATGAGCAGTTCTTC; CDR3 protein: CASSQGLAGYNEQFF
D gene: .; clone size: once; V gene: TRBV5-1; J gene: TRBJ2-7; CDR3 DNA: TGCGCCAGCAGCTTGGAAGGGACAAAGACCAACGAGCAGTACTTC; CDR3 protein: CASSLEGTKTNEQYF
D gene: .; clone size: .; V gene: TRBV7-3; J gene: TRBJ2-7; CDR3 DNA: TGTGCCAGCGGGGGGACCCTCTACGAGCAGTACTTC; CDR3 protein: CASGGTLYEQYF
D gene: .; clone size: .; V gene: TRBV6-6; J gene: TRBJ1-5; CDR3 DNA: TGTGCCAGCAATAGTGAGAAGTGGCCCCAGCATTTT; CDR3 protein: CASNSEKWPQHF
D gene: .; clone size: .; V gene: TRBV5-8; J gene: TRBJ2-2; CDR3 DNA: TGTGCCAGCAGCTGGAGCACCGGGGAGCTGTTTTTT; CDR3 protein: CASSWSTGELFF
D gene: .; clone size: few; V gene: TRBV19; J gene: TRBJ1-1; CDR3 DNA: TGTGCCACTAAGGTCAGGGATTTGAACACTGAAGCTTTCTTT; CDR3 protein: CATKVRDLNTEAFF
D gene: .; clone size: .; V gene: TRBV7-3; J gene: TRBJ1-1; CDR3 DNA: TGTGCCAGCAGCCAAGGAGGGGTGAACACTGAAGCTTTCTTT; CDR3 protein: CASSQGGVNTEAFF
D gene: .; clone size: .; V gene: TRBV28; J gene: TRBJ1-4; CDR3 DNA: TGTGCCAGCAGTGAAGACGGGGGGCTAAGACTGTTTTTT; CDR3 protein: CASSEDGGLRLFF
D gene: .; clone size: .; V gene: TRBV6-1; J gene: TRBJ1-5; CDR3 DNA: TGTGCCAGCACAGACGACGACAAGGGGGAGAGGGCCCAGCATTTT; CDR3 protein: CASTDDDKGERAQHF
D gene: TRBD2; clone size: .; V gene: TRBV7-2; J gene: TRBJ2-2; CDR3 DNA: TGTGCCAGCAGCCCGCGACTAGCGGGGGGCGCGAACACCGGGGAGCTGTTTTTT; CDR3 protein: CASSPRLAGGANTGELFF
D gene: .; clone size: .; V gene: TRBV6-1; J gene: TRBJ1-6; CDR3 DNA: TGTGCCAGCAGCCGGACAAGTTCACCCCTCCACTTT; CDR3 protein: CASSRTSSPLHF
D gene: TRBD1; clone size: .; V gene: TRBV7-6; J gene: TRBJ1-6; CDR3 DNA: TGTGCCAGCAGCGCCGGGACAGCAAATAATTCACCCCTCCACTTT; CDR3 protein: CASSAGTANNSPLHF
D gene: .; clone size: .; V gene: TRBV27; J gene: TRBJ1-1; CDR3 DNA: TGTGCCAGCAGTTTAGTTACGTCAGGGAGGGACACTGAAGCTTTCTTT; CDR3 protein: CASSLVTSGRDTEAFF
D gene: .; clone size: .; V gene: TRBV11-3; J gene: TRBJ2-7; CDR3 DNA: TGTGCCAGCAGCCCCGGCGGCAGCTACGAGCAGTACTTC; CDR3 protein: CASSPGGSYEQYF
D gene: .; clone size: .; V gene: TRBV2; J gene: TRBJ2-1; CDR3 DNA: TGTGCCAGCAGCGGAGAGCAGGGGCTTGAGCAGTTCTTC; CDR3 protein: CASSGEQGLEQFF
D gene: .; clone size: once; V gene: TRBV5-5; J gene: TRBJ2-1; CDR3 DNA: TGTGCCAGCAGCTTCCTAGGGGATGAGCAGTTCTTC; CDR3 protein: CASSFLGDEQFF
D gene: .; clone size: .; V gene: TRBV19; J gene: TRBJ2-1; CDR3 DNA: TGTGCCAGTAGTGCTGCGTCGACAGGACCCTACAATGAGCAGTTCTTC; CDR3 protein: CASSAASTGPYNEQFF
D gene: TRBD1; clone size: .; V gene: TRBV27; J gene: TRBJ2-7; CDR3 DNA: TGTGCCAGCAGTCCTAGGGGGCGACCCTCCTACGAGCAGTACTTC; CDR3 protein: CASSPRGRPSYEQYF